These 3 T cell receptor beta chains came from one sample sequenced in a study of technical replicates of blood from a handful of donors. Clones were sequenced by immunoSEQ multiplex PCR, and TCRdb holds only the in-frame ones, with some missing. The sample contains nearly 80,000 clones, around 96% of which appear only once. The sequencing input was T cells isolated from PBMCs. The receptors originated from a human donor in good health.

This clone was seen a handful of times. The chain couples TRBV2 to TRBJ2-3, with 13 bases lining up with TRBD2. Unmatched junction bases numbered 4, after V lost 6 bases and J lost 1 base. Germline V gene data show CDR1 as SNHLY and CDR2 as FYNNEI. CDR3 length: 16 residues. The DNA for the CDR3 is TGTGCCAGCAGGAGGGGGACTAGCGGGGGCACAGATACGCAGTATTTT. Amino acids: CASRRGTSGGTDTQYF.

This clone appeared a single time. The chain has TRBV7-2 and TRBJ2-7, with 10 bases fitting TRBD2. Germline loops: CDR1 SGHTA, CDR2 FQGNSA. There are 19 residues in the CDR3. With 1 base clipped from V and 4 bases from J, the junction kept 16 bases outside the gene matches. Written as DNA, the CDR3 is TGTGCCAGCAGCTTAGGTTCTAGCGGGAGTCCAACTTGGGAGTACGAGCAGTACTTC. The encoded protein is CASSLGSSGSPTWEYEQYF.

This chain joins TRBV7-9 and TRBJ1-4; TRBD1 aligns across 7 bases. Germline values: CDR1 SEHNR, CDR2 FQNEAQ (reference sequence). Germline trimming cut 4 bases from V and 8 bases from J; bases unmatched to any gene: 4. This CDR3 is built from 13 residues. Here the CDR3 reads CASSWQGEEKLFF. DNA for the CDR3: TGTGCCAGCAGCTGGCAGGGGGAGGAAAAACTGTTTTTT.